This record concerns one T cell receptor beta chain sequence. CDR1 and CDR2 (germline): SGDLS, YYNGEE. This CDR3 has 18 amino acids. Trimming at V came to 4 bases and at J to 3 bases, leaving 16 bases not matched to a gene. The sample belongs to a study of cytomegalovirus exposure and HLA in healthy donors. TCRdb's table, derived via immunoSEQ multiplex PCR, lists solely in-frame clones and lacks some. The data hold tens of thousands of clones, with around 97% observed a single time. The sequence was collected from a man aged 25 to 45 in good health and CMV-seropositive. This chain uses TRBV9 with TRBJ2-3; TRBD2 agrees at 8 bases. Sequencing was done on a sample of PBMCs. CDR3 nucleotides: TGTGCCAGCAGCCCAAGACCCCCAATCCGGGAGGGAACAGATACGCAGTATTTT. Encoded protein: CASSPRPPIREGTDTQYF.